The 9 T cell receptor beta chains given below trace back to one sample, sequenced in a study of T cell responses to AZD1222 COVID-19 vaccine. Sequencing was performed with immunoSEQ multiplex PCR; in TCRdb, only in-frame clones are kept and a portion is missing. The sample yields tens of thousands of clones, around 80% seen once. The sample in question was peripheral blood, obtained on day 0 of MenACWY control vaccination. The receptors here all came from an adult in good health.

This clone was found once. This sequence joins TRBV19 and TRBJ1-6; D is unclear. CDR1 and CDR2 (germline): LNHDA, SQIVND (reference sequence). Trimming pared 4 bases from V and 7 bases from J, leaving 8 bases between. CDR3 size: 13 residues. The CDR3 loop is CASSKEENSPLHF. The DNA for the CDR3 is TGTGCCAGTAGTAAAGAAGAAAATTCACCCCTCCACTTT. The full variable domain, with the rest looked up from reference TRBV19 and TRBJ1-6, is DGGITQSPKYLFRKEGQNVTLSCEQNLNHDAMYWYRQDPGQGLRLIYYSQIVNDFQKGDIAEGYSVSREKKESFPLTVTSAQKNPTAFYLCASSKEENSPLHFGNGTRLTVT.

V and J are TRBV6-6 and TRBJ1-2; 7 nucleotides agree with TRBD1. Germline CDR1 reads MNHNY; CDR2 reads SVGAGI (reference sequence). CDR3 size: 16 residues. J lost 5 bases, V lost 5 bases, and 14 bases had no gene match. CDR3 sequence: CASSRQGTHGEYGYTF. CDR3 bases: TGTGCCAGCAGTCGACAGGGAACCCATGGGGAGTATGGCTACACCTTC.

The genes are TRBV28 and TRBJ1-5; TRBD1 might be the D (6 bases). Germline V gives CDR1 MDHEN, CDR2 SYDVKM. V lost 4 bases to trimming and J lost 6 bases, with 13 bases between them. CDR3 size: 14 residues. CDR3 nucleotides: TGTGCCAGCAGTTCTACAGGGCAGATTCAGCCCCAGCATTTT. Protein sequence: CASSSTGQIQPQHF.

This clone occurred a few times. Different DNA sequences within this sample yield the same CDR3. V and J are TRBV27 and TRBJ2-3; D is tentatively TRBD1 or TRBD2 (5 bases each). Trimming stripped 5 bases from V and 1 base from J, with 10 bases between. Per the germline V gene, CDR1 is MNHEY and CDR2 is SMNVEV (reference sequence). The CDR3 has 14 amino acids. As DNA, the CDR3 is TGTGCCAGCAGTACCCGGGGACGCACAGATACGCAGTATTTT. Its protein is CASSTRGRTDTQYF.

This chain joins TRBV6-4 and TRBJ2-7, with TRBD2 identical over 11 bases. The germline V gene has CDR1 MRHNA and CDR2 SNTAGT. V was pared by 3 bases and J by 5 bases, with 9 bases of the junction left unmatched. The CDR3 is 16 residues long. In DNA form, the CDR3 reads TGTGCCAGCAGTGAGATAGCGGGAGGGCCCCCGGACGAGCAGTACTTC. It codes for CASSEIAGGPPDEQYF.

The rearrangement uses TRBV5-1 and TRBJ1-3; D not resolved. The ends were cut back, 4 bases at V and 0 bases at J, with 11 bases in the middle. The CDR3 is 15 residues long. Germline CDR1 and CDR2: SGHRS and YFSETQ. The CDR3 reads CASSPAGSSGNTIYF. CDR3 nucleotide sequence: TGCGCCAGCAGCCCGGCCGGGAGCTCTGGAAACACCATATATTTT.

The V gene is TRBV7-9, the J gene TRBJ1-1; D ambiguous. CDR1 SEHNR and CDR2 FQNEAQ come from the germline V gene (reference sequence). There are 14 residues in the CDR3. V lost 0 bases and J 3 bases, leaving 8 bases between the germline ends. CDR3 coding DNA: TGTGCCAGCAGCTTAGCCGGCAGGTACACTGAAGCTTTCTTT. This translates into CASSLAGRYTEAFF.

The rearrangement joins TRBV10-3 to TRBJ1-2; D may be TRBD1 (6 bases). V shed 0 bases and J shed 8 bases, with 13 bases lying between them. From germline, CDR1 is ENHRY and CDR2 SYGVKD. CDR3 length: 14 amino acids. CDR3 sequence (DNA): TGTGCCATCAGTGAGTCGGCAGGGGAGATCGGCTACACCTTC. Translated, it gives CAISESAGEIGYTF.

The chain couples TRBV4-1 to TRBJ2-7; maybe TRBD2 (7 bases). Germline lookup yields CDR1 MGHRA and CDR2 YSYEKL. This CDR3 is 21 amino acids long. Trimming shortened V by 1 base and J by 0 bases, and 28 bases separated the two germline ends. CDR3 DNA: TGCGCCAGCAGCCAAGTAGGTCTCGTGGGAGGGCCGGGGGGCCGCTCCTACGAGCAGTACTTC. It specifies CASSQVGLVGGPGGRSYEQYF.